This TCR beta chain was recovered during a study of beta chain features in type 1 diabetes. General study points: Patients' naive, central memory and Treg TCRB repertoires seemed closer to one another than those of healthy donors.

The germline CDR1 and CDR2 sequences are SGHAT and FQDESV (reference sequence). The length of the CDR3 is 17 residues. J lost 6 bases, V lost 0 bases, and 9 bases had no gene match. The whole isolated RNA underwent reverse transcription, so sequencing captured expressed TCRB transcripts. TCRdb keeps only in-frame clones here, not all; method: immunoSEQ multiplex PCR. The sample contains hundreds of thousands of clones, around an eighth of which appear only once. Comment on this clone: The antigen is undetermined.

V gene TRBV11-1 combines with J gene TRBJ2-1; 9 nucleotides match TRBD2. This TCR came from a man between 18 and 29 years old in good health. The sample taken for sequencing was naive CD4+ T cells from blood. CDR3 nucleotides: TGTGCCAGCAGCTTAGCCTTCCGGCTAGCGGGATTCAATGAGCAGTTCTTC. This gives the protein CASSLAFRLAGFNEQFF.